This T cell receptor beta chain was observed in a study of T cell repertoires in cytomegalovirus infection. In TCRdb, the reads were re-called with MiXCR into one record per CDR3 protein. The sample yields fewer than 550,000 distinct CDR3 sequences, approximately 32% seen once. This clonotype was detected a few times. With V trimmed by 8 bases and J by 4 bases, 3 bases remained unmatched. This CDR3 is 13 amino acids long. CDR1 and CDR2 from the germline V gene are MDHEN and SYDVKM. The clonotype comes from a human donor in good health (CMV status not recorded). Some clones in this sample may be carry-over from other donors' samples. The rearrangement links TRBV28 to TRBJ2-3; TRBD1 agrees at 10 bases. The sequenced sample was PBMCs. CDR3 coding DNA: TGTGCCAGCCGGACAGGGGGTGCAGATACGCAGTATTTT. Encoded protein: CASRTGGADTQYF.